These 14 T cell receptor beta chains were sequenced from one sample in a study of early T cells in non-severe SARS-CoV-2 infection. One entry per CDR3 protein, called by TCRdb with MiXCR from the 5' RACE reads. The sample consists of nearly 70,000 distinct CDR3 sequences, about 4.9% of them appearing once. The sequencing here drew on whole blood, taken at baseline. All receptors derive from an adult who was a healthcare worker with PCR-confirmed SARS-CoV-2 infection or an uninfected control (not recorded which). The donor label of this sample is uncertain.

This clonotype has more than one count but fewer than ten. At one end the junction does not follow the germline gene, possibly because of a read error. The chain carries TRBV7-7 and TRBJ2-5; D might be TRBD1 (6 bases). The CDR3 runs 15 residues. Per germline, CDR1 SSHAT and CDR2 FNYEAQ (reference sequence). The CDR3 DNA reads TGTGCTAGCAGCCCAGGGGCGTCCGACCAAGAGACCCAGTACTTC. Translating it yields CASSPGASDQETQYF.

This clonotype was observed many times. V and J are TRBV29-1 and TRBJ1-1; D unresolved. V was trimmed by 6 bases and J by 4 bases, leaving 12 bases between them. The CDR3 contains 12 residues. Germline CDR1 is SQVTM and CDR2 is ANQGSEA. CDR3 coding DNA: TGCAGCGTGGGGAGGAGAGGCACTGAAGCTTTCTTT. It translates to CSVGRRGTEAFF.

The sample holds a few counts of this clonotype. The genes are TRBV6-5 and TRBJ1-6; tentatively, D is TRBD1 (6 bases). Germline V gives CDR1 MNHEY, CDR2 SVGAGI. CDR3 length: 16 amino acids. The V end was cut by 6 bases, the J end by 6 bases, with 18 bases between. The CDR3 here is CASRKQGPGSNSPLHF. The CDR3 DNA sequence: TGTGCCAGCAGGAAGCAGGGGCCCGGGTCTAATTCACCCCTCCACTTT.

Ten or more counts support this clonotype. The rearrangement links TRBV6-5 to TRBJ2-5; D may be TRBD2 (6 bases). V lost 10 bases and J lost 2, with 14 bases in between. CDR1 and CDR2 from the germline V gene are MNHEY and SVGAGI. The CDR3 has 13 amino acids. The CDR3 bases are TGTGCCACACGGTTGGGGGGACAAGAGACCCAGTACTTC. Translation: CATRLGGQETQYF.

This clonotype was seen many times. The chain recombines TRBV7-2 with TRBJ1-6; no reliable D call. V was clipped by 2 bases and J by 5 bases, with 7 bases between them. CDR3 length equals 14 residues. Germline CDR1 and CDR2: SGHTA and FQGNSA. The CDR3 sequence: CASSLLPDNSPLHF. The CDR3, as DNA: TGTGCCAGCAGCTTACTCCCGGATAATTCACCCCTCCACTTT.

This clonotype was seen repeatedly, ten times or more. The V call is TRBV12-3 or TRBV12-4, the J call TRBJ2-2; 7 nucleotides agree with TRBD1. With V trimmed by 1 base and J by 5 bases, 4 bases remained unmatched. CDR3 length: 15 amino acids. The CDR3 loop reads CASSLVAGGTGELFF. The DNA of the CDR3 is TGTGCCAGCAGTTTAGTGGCAGGGGGTACCGGGGAGCTGTTTTTT.

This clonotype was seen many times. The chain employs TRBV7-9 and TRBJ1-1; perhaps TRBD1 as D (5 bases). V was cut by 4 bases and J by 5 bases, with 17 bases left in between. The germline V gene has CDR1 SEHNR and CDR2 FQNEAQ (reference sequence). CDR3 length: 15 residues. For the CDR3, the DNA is TGTGCCAGCAGCTCGCCTGGGACTCCGGTTACTGAAGCTTTCTTT. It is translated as CASSSPGTPVTEAFF. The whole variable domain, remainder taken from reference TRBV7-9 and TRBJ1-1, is DTGVSQNPRHKITKRGQNVTFRCDPISEHNRLYWYRQTLGQGPEFLTYFQNEAQLEKSRLLSDRFSAERPKGSFSTLEIQRTEQGDSAMYLCASSSPGTPVTEAFFGQGTRLTVV.

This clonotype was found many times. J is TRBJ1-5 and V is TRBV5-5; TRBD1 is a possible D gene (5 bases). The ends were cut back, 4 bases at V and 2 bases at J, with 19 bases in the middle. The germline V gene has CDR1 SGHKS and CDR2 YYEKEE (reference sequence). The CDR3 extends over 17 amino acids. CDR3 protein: CASSTGLEKLGNQPQHF. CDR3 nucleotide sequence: TGTGCCAGCAGCACGGGACTAGAAAAGCTAGGCAATCAGCCCCAGCATTTT.

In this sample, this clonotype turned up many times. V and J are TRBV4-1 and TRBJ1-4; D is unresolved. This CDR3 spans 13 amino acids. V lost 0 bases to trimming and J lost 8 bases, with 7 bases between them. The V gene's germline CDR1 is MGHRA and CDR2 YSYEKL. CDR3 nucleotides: TGCGCCAGCAGCCAAGAATATCGCGAAAAACTGTTTTTT. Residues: CASSQEYREKLFF.

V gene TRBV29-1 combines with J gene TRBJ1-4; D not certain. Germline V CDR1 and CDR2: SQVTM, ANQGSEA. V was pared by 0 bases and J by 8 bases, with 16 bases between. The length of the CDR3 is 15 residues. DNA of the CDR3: TGCAGCGTTGAAGATTCGGACTCCTTGGGGGAAAAACTGTTTTTT. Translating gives CSVEDSDSLGEKLFF.

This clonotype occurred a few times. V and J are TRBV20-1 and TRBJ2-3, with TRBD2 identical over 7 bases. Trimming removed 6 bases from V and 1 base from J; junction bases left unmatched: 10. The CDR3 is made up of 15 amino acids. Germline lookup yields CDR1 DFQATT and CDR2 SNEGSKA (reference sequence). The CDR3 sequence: CSAPPGLLGTDTQYF. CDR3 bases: TGCAGTGCCCCCCCGGGACTACTTGGCACAGATACGCAGTATTTT.

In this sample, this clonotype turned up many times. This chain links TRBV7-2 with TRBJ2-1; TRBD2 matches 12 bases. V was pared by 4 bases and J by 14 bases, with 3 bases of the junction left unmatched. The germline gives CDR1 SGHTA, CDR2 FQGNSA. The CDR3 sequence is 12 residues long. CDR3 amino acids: CASSSSGGAEFF. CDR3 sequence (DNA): TGTGCCAGCAGCTCTAGCGGGGGGGCCGAGTTCTTC.

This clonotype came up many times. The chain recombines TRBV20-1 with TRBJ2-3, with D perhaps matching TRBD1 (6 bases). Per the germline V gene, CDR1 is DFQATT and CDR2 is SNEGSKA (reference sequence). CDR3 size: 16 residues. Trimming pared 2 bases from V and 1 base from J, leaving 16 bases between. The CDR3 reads CSARRYRVDRTDTQYF. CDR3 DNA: TGCAGTGCTAGAAGATACAGGGTGGACCGCACAGATACGCAGTATTTT.

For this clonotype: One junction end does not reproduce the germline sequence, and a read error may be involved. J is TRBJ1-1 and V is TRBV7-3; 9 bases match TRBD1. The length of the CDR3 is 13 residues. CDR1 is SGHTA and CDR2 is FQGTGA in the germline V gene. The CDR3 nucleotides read TGTGCCAGCCGGGACAGGGTGAACACTGAAGTTTTCTTT. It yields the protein CASRDRVNTEVFF. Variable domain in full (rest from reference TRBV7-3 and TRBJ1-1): GAGVSQTPSNKVTEKGKYVELRCDPISGHTALYWYRQSLGQGPEFLIYFQGTGAADDSGLPNDRFFAVRPEGSVSTLKIQRTERGDSAVYLCASRDRVNTEVFFGQGTRLTVV.